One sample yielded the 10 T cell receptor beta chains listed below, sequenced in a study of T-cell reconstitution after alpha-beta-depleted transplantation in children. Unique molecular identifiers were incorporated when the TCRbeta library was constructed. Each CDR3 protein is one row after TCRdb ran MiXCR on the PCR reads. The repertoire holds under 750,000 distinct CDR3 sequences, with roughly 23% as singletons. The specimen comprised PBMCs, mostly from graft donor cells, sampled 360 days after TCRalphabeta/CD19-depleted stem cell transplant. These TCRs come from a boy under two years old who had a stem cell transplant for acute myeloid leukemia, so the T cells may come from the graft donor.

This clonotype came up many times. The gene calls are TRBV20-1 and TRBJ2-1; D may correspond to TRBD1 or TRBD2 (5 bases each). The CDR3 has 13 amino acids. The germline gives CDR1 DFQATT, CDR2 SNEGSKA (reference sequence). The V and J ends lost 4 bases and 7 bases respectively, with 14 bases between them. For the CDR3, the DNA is TGCAGTGCTACCCGGGACCCTATTAATGAGCAGTTCTTC. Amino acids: CSATRDPINEQFF.

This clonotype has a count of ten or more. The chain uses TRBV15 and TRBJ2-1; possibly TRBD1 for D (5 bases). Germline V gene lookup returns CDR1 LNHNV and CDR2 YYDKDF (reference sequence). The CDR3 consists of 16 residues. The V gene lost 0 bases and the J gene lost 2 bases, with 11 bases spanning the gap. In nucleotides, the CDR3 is TGTGCCACCAGCAGAGATAGGACACCAACCTACAATGAGCAGTTCTTC. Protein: CATSRDRTPTYNEQFF.

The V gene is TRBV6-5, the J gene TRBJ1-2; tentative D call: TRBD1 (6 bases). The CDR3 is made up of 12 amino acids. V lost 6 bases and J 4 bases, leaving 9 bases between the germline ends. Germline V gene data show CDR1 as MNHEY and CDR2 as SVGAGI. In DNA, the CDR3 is TGTGCCAGCAGCCAGGGGATCTATGGCTACACCTTC. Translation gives CASSQGIYGYTF.

CDR3 sequence reads: CASSLTGGYSPLHF. CDR3 coding DNA: TGTGCCAGCAGTTTAACAGGGGGGTATTCACCCCTCCACTTT. The chain recombines TRBV12-3 or TRBV12-4 with TRBJ1-6; 8 bases map to TRBD1. V shed 2 bases and J 8 bases; nucleotides not matched to a gene: 2. This CDR3 region has 14 residues.

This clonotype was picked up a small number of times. The CDR3 DNA is TGTGCCAGCAGTTGGGGGTTCAGCGGGGAGCTGTTTTTT. Its protein product is CASSWGFSGELFF. This chain connects TRBV12-3 or TRBV12-4 to TRBJ2-2, with D perhaps given as TRBD1 or TRBD2 (5 bases each). The CDR3 loop spans 13 amino acids. V lost 4 bases and J 7 bases, leaving 10 bases between the germline ends.

DNA for the CDR3: TGTGCCAGCTCACCACAGGGACAGATCAATCAGCCCCAGCATTTT. The encoded protein is CASSPQGQINQPQHF. The genes are TRBV18 and TRBJ1-5; TRBD1 aligns across 7 bases. The CDR3 has 15 amino acids. Trimming removed 1 base from V and 3 bases from J; junction bases left unmatched: 3. From germline, CDR1 is KGHSH and CDR2 LQKENI.

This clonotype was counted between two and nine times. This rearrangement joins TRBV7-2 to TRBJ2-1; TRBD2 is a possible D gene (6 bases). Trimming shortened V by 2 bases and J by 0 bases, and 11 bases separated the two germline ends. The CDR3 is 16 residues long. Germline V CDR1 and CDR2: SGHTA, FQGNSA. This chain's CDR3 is CASSLWGLSSYNEQFF. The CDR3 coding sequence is TGTGCCAGCAGCTTATGGGGACTCAGCTCCTACAATGAGCAGTTCTTC.

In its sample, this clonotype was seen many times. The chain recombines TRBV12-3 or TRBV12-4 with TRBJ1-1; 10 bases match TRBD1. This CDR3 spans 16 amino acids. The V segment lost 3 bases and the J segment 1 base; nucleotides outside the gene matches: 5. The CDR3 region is CASSLGTGVRNTEAFF. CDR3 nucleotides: TGTGCCAGCAGTTTGGGGACAGGGGTGAGGAACACTGAAGCTTTCTTT.

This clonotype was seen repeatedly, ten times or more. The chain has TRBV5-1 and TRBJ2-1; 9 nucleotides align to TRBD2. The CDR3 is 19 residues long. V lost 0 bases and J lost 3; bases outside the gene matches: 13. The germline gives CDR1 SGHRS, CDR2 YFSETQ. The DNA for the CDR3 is TGCGCCAGCAGCTTGGCTTCTAGCGGGGTCCCCGTACGCTACAATGAGCAGTTCTTC. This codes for CASSLASSGVPVRYNEQFF.

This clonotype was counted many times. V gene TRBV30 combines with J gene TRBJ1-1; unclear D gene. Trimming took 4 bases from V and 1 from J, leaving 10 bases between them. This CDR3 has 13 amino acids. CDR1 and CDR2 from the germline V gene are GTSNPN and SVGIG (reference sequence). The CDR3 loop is CAWIGLENTEAFF. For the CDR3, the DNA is TGTGCCTGGATAGGACTAGAGAACACTGAAGCTTTCTTT.